The 12 T cell receptor beta chains given below trace back to one sample, sequenced in a study of CD4 T cells in relation to SARS-CoV-2 and coronaviruses. Profiled with immunoSEQ multiplex PCR; TCRdb holds only in-frame clones, not every one. The sample carries approximately 20,000 clones, about 86% recorded once. The antigens these receptors bind are not known. The unexposed donors gave CD4+ T cells in about 2010-2018, prior to COVID-19. CD4+ T cells were isolated from the cells after about 11 days of culture. Sequenced input: CD4+ T cells from PBMCs, cultured in vitro. These receptors came from a human donor in good health.

V gene TRBV19 combines with J gene TRBJ2-5, with 7 bases lining up with TRBD1. Germline CDR1 and CDR2: LNHDA and SQIVND (reference sequence). V lost 3 bases, J lost 5 bases, and 9 bases stayed unmatched. This CDR3 contains 15 residues. The CDR3 here is CASSMATGTGETQYF. The CDR3 DNA is TGTGCCAGTAGTATGGCGACAGGGACGGGGGAGACCCAGTACTTC.

The gene calls are TRBV19 and TRBJ2-7, with 8 bases lining up with TRBD1. V lost 6 bases and J lost 0; bases outside the gene matches: 4. The CDR3 is made up of 14 amino acids. Germline loops: CDR1 LNHDA, CDR2 SQIVND (reference sequence). CDR3 nucleotides: TGTGCCAGTAGCCGGGACAGGAACTCCTACGAGCAGTACTTC. This translates into CASSRDRNSYEQYF.

This rearrangement joins TRBV2 to TRBJ1-3; the match to TRBD1 covers 7 bases. V shed 4 bases and J 2 bases; nucleotides not matched to a gene: 2. The length of the CDR3 is 14 residues. The V gene's germline CDR1 is SNHLY and CDR2 FYNNEI. The CDR3, as DNA: TGTGCCAGCAGTGGGACAGGCACTGGAAACACCATATATTTT. Its translation is CASSGTGTGNTIYF.

The rearrangement links TRBV6-5 to TRBJ2-7; a possible D gene is TRBD2 (5 bases). The CDR3 runs to 15 residues. Trimming cost V 6 bases and J 2 bases, with 17 bases left between them. The germline CDR1 and CDR2 sequences are MNHEY and SVGAGI. For the CDR3, the DNA is TGTGCCAGCAGACCCCCGGCGGGCCTAACCTACGAGCAGTACTTC. This encodes CASRPPAGLTYEQYF.

Within the sample, this clone is medium-sized. The chain uses TRBV6-5 and TRBJ2-7; unclear D gene. V was trimmed by 5 bases and J by 8 bases, leaving 19 bases between them. Germline CDR1 reads MNHEY; CDR2 reads SVGAGI. The length of the CDR3 is 14 residues. This CDR3 reads CASSPLPPSRQQYF. The CDR3 region has the DNA TGTGCCAGCAGTCCTCTTCCCCCCTCCCGCCAGCAGTACTTC.

The CDR3 sequence is CASSQDRRTPYQETQYF. CDR3 nucleotides: TGCGCCAGCAGCCAAGATAGGAGGACCCCGTACCAAGAGACCCAGTACTTC. The rearrangement links TRBV4-3 to TRBJ2-5; D perhaps matches TRBD2 (5 bases). Germline CDR1 and CDR2: LGHNA and YSLEER. V lost 0 bases and J 0 bases, leaving 14 bases between the germline ends. The CDR3 contains 17 residues.

This clone was observed a few times. V usage is TRBV2 and J usage is TRBJ1-2; D perhaps matches TRBD1 (5 bases). V dropped 7 bases and J dropped 4 bases, with 10 bases sitting between them. Germline lookup yields CDR1 SNHLY and CDR2 FYNNEI. The CDR3 sequence is 12 residues long. Here the CDR3 DNA reads TGTGCCAGCACGGGGACCCCCTATGGCTACACCTTC. Translated: CASTGTPYGYTF.

V and J are TRBV9 and TRBJ2-7; D not certain. V was cut by 0 bases and J by 0 bases, with 10 bases left in between. The germline gives CDR1 SGDLS, CDR2 YYNGEE. The CDR3 is made up of 15 amino acids. The chain's CDR3 is CASSVGYLSSYEQYF. The CDR3 nucleotides read TGTGCCAGCAGCGTAGGGTACCTCAGCTCCTACGAGCAGTACTTC.

This chain links TRBV11-2 with TRBJ2-7; D perhaps matches TRBD1 (5 bases). Per the germline V gene, CDR1 is SGHAT and CDR2 is FQNNGV. This CDR3 has 15 amino acids. V shed 0 bases and J shed 1 base, with 10 bases lying between them. In DNA form, the CDR3 reads TGTGCCAGCAGCTTAGACAGGGTAGCATCCTACGAGCAGTACTTC. Amino acids: CASSLDRVASYEQYF.

This clone has just one count. J is TRBJ2-7 and V is TRBV19, with 10 bases matching TRBD2. The CDR3 is made up of 15 amino acids. V lost 10 bases, J lost 0 bases, and 9 bases stayed unmatched. CDR1 is LNHDA and CDR2 is SQIVND in the germline V gene (reference sequence). CDR3 amino acids: CATRGLATSSYEQYF. CDR3 sequence (DNA): TGTGCCACCCGGGGACTAGCGACCAGCTCCTACGAGCAGTACTTC.

The genes are TRBV7-2 and TRBJ1-1; tentatively, D is TRBD1 (5 bases). Germline V gene sequence: CDR1 SGHTA, CDR2 FQGNSA. V lost 1 base and J lost 3, with 12 bases in between. This CDR3 has 15 amino acids. The DNA of the CDR3 is TGTGCCAGCAGCTTAGTGATTCAGGGTTACACTGAAGCTTTCTTT. This translates into CASSLVIQGYTEAFF.

The chain recombines TRBV5-3 with TRBJ2-3; D may be TRBD2 (7 bases). TRBV5-3 is an ORF, and what it does is uncertain. The germline V and J ends were trimmed by 4 bases and 3 bases, with 12 bases remaining between them. There are 14 residues in the CDR3. Here the CDR3 DNA reads TGTGCCAGAAGCCTAGGGGGGGGAACAGATACGCAGTATTTT. Its translation: CARSLGGGTDTQYF.